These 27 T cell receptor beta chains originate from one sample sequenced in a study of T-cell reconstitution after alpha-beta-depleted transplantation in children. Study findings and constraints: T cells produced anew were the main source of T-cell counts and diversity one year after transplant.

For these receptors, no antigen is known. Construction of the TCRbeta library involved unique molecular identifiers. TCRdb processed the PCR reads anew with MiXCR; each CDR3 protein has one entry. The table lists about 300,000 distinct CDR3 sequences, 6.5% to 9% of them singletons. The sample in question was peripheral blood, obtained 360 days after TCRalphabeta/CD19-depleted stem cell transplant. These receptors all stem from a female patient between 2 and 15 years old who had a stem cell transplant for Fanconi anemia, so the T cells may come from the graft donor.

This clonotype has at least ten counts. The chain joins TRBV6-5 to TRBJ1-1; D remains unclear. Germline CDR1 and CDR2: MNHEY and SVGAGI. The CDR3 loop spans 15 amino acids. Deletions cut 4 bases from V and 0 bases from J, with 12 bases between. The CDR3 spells CASSFLASMNTEAFF. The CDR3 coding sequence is TGTGCCAGCAGTTTTCTCGCCTCCATGAACACTGAAGCTTTCTTT.

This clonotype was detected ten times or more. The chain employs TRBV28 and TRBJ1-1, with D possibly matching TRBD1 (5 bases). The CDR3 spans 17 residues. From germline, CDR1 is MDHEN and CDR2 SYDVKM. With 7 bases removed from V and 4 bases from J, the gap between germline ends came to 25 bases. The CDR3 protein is CASTLGTSRLKATEAFF. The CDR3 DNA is TGTGCCAGCACCCTTGGGACCTCTCGCCTCAAGGCCACTGAAGCTTTCTTT. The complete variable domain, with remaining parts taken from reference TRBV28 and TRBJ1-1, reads DVKVTQSSRYLVKRTGEKVFLECVQDMDHENMFWYRQDPGLGLRLIYFSYDVKMKEKGDIPEGYSVSREKKERFSLILESASTNQTSMYLCASTLGTSRLKATEAFFGQGTRLTVV.

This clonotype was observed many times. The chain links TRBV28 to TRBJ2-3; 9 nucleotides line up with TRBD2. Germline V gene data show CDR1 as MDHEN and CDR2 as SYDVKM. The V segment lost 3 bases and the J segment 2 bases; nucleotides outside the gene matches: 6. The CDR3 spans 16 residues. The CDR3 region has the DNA TGTGCCAGCAGTTTCCGCGGGGGGGCGGTCACAGATACGCAGTATTTT. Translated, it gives CASSFRGGAVTDTQYF. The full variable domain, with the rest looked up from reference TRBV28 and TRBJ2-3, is DVKVTQSSRYLVKRTGEKVFLECVQDMDHENMFWYRQDPGLGLRLIYFSYDVKMKEKGDIPEGYSVSREKKERFSLILESASTNQTSMYLCASSFRGGAVTDTQYFGPGTRLTVL.

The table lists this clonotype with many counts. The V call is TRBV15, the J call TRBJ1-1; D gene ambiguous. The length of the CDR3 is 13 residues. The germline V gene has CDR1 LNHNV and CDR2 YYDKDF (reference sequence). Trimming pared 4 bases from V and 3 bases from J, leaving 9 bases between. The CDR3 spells CATSIGVDTEAFF. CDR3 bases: TGTGCCACCAGCATCGGGGTGGACACTGAAGCTTTCTTT.

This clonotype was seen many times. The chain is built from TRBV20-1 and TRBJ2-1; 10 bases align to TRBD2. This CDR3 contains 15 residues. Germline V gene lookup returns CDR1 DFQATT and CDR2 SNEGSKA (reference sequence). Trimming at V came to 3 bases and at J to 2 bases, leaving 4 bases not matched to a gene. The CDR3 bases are TGCAGTGCTAGGGTAGCGGGGGGAGCCTACAATGAGCAGTTCTTC. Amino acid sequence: CSARVAGGAYNEQFF.

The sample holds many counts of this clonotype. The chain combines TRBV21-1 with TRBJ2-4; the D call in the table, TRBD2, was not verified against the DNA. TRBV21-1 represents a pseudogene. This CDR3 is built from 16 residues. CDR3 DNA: TGTGCCAGCAGCAAATTCCTCCCCCGAGCCAAAAACATTCAGTACTTC. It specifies CASSKFLPRAKNIQYF.

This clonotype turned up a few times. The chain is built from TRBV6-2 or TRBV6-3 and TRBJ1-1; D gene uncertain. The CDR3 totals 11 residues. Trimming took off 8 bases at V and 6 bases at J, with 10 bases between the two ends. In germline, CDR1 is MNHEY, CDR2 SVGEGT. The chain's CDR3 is CASASMAEAFF. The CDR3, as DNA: TGTGCCAGCGCTTCCATGGCTGAAGCTTTCTTT.

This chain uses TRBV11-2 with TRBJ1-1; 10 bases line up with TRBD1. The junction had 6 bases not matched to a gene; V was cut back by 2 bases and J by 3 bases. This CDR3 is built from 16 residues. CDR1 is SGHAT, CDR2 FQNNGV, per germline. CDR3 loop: CASSLRTGGSHTEAFF. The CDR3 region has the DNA TGTGCCAGCAGCTTAAGGACAGGGGGGTCCCACACTGAAGCTTTCTTT. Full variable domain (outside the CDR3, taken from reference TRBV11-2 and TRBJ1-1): EAGVAQSPRYKIIEKRQSVAFWCNPISGHATLYWYQQILGQGPKLLIQFQNNGVVDDSQLPKDRFSAERLKGVDSTLKIQPAKLEDSAVYLCASSLRTGGSHTEAFFGQGTRLTVV.

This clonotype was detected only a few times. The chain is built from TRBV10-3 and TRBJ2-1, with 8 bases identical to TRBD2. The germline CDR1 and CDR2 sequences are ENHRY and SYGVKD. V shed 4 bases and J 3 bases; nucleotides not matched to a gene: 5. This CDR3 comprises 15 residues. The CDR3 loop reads CAISVLAGLYNEQFF. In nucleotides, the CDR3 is TGTGCCATCAGTGTTTTAGCGGGACTCTACAATGAGCAGTTCTTC.

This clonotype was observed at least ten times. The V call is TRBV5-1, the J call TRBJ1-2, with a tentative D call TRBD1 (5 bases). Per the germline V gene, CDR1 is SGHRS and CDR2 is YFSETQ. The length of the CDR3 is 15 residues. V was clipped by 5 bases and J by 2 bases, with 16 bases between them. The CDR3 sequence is CASRGQGSTNYGYTF. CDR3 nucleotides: TGCGCCAGCAGAGGGCAGGGATCCACCAACTATGGCTACACCTTC.

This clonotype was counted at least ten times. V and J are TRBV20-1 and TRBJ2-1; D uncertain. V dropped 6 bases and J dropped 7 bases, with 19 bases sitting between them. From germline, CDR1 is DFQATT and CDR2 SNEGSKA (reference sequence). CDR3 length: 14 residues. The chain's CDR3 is CSARWSVGWNEQFF. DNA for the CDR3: TGCAGTGCCCGTTGGAGTGTGGGGTGGAATGAGCAGTTCTTC.

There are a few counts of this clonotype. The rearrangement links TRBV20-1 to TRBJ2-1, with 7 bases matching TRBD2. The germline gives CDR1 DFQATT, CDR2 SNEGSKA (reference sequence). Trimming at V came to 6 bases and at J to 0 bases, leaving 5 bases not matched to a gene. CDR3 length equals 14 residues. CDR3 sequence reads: CSAVTSSSYNEQFF. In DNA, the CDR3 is TGCAGTGCGGTGACTAGCTCCTCCTACAATGAGCAGTTCTTC.

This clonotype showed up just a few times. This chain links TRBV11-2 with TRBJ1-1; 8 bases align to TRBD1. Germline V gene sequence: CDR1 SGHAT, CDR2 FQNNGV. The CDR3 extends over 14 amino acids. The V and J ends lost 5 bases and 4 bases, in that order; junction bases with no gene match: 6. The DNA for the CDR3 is TGTGCCAGCAGCAAAGTACAGGGGGTCACTGAAGCTTTCTTT. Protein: CASSKVQGVTEAFF.

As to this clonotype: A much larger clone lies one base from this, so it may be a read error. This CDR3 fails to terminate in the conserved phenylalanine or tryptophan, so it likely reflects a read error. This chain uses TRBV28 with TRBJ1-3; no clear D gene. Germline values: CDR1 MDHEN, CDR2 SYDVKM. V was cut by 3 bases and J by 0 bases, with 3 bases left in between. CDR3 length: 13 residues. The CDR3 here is CASSFFSGNTIYL. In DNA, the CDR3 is TGTGCCAGCAGTTTTTTCTCTGGAAACACCATATATTTA.

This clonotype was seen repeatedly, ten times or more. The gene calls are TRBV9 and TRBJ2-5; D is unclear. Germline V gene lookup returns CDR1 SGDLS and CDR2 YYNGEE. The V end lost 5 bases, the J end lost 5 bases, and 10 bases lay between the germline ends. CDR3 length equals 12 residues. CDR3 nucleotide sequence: TGTGCCAGCAGTAGGGTAGGGGAGACCCAGTACTTC. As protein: CASSRVGETQYF. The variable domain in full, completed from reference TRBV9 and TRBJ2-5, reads DSGVTQTPKHLITATGQRVTLRCSPRSGDLSVYWYQQSLDQGLQFLIQYYNGEERAKGNILERFSAQQFPDLHSELNLSSLELGDSALYFCASSRVGETQYFGPGTRLLVL.

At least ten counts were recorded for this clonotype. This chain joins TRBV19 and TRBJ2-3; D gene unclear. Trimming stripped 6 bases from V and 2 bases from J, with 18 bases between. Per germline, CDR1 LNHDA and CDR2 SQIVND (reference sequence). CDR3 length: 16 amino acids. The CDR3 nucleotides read TGTGCCAGTAGGGACCCCCGAGGATCGAACACAGATACGCAGTATTTT. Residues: CASRDPRGSNTDTQYF.

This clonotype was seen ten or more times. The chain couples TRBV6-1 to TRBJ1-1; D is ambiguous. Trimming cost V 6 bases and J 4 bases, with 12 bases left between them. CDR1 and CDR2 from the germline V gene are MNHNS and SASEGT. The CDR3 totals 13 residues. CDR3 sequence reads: CASSTLGRTEAFF. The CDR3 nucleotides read TGTGCCAGCAGCACTTTAGGACGCACTGAAGCTTTCTTT.

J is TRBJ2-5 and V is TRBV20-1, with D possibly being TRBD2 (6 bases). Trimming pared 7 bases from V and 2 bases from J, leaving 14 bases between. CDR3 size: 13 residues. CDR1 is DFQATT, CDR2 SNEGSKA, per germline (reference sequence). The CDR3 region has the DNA TGCAGTGGTCTAGGAAGCGGGCAAGAGACCCAGTACTTC. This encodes CSGLGSGQETQYF.

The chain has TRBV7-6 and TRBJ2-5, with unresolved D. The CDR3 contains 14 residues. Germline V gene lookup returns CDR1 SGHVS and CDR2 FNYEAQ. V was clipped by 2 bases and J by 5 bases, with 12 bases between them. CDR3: CASSLTLPPETQYF. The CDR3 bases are TGTGCCAGCAGCTTAACCCTGCCCCCGGAGACCCAGTACTTC.

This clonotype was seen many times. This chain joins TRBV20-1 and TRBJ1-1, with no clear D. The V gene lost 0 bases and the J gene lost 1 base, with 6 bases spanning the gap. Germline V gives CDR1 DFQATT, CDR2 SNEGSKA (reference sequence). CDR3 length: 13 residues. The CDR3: CSARDPGNTEAFF. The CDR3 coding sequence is TGCAGTGCTAGAGATCCAGGGAACACTGAAGCTTTCTTT.

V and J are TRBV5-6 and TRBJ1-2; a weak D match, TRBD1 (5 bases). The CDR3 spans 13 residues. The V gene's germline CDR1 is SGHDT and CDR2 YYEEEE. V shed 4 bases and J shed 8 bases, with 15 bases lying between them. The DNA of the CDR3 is TGTGCCAGCAGCGTGGCCGGGGGGTTCGGCTACACCTTC. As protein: CASSVAGGFGYTF.

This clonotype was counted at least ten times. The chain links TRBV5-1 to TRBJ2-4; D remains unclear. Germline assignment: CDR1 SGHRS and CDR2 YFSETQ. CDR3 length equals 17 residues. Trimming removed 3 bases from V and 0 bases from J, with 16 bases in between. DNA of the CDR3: TGCGCCAGCAGCTGGCCGACCGAACAGCTAGCCAAAAACATTCAGTACTTC. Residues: CASSWPTEQLAKNIQYF.

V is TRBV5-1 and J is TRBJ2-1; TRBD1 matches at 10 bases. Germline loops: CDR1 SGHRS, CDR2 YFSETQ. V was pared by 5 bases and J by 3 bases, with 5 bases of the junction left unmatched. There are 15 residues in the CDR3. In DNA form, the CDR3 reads TGCGCCAGCAGAACGGGACAGGGGATCTACAATGAGCAGTTCTTC. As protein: CASRTGQGIYNEQFF.

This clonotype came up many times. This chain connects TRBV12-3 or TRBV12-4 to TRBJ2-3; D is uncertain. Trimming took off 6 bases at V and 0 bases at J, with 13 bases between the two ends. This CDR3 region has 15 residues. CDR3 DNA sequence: TGTGCCAGCAGCTCCTCCAGTACAAGCACAGATACGCAGTATTTT. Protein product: CASSSSSTSTDTQYF.

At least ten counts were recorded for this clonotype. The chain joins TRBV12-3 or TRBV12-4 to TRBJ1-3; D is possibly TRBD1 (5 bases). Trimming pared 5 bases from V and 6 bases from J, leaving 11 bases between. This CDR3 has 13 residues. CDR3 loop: CASSLRGENTIYF. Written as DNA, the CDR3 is TGTGCCAGCAGTCTCCGGGGGGAAAACACCATATATTTT.

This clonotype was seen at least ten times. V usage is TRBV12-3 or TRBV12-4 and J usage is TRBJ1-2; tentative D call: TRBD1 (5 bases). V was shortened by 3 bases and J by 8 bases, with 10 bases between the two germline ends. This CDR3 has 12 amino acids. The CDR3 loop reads CASSFSQGGYTF. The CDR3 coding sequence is TGTGCCAGCAGTTTCTCGCAGGGAGGCTACACCTTC.

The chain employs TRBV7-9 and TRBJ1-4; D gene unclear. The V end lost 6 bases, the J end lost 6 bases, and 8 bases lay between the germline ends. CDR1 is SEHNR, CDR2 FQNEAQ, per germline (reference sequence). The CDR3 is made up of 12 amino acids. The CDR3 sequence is CASSEAYEKLFF. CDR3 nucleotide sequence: TGTGCCAGCAGTGAGGCCTATGAAAAACTGTTTTTT.